Listed here are 5 T cell receptor beta chains from one sample, sequenced in a study of blood T cell repertoires in COVID-19. Assay used: immunoSEQ multiplex PCR; TCRdb lists only in-frame clones, some missing. The table lists roughly 250,000 clones, about nine tenths of them singletons, with approximately 7.6% in the top ten. The specimen was peripheral blood. The receptors derive from a man aged 60 to 75 who had recovered from COVID-19.

The CDR3: CASSEQENYGYTF. Here the CDR3 DNA reads TGCGCCAGCAGTGAACAGGAGAACTATGGCTACACCTTC. The chain carries TRBV10-1 and TRBJ1-2; a weak D match, TRBD1 (5 bases). Trimming stripped 3 bases from V and 2 bases from J, with 7 bases between. From germline, CDR1 is WNHNN and CDR2 SYGVQD (reference sequence). The CDR3 loop spans 13 amino acids.

In DNA, the CDR3 is TGTGCCAGCAGGGCGGGGACAGGGGGAGACGAGCAGTACTTC. This translates into CASRAGTGGDEQYF. The gene calls are TRBV5-6 and TRBJ2-7; TRBD1 matches 11 bases. The CDR3 runs 14 residues. V lost 5 bases, J lost 5 bases, and 6 bases stayed unmatched. The germline V gene has CDR1 SGHDT and CDR2 YYEEEE.

The chain links TRBV2 to TRBJ1-1, with 8 bases lining up with TRBD1. The CDR3 is 13 residues long. Germline-derived CDR1 and CDR2 are SNHLY and FYNNEI. V trimming: 6 bases; J trimming: 5 bases; junction bases outside the gene matches: 5. CDR3 sequence (DNA): TGTGCCAGCAGCAGGGGGCTGGGTACTGAAGCTTTCTTT. This codes for CASSRGLGTEAFF.

This chain connects TRBV7-8 to TRBJ1-2; D remains unclear. V was trimmed by 5 bases and J by 8 bases, leaving 6 bases between them. Germline CDR1 is SGHVS and CDR2 is FQNEAQ. The CDR3 loop spans 10 amino acids. The CDR3 is CASSLPGYTF. In nucleotides, the CDR3 is TGTGCCAGCAGCCTTCCGGGCTACACCTTC.

J is TRBJ2-2 and V is TRBV2; 7 positions match TRBD1. Germline V lookup: CDR1 SNHLY, CDR2 FYNNEI. The CDR3 loop spans 15 amino acids. The ends lost 7 bases at V and 2 bases at J; junction bases unmatched: 7. The CDR3 is CASISTGANTGELFF. The CDR3, as DNA: TGTGCCAGCATAAGCACAGGGGCTAACACCGGGGAGCTGTTTTTT.